This T cell receptor (beta chain) emerged from a study of blood T cells in healthy people across ages. Study details: When template switching was applied, about one barcoded beta molecule was captured per two T cells.

Findings and limits, study-wide: Comparison with aged donors showed that long-lived donors had more naive CD4+ cells and higher diversity. Diversity estimates from one million T cells were considered underestimates.

Then a second PCR, running about 6 to 11 cycles, was carried out with a sample-barcoded 5' primer and a J-beta primer mix. Each sample yielded at least 3 million CDR3-containing paired-end reads. A single record per CDR3 protein comes from TCRdb applying MiXCR to the 5' RACE reads. The sample contains hundreds of thousands of distinct CDR3 sequences, 20% to 25% of which appear only once. Notes on this clonotype: Its antigen is undetermined.

This CDR3 is built from 16 residues. The V gene's germline CDR1 is MNHEY and CDR2 SVGAGI. V lost 7 bases and J lost 0; bases outside the gene matches: 8. Sequenced material: blood. V usage is TRBV6-5 and J usage is TRBJ2-1; TRBD2 matches 8 bases. This TCR derives from a man aged 65 to 85 in good health. CDR3 in DNA: TGTGCCAGCAACTCAGCGGGAGCGGGCTCCTACAATGAGCAGTTCTTC. Protein sequence: CASNSAGAGSYNEQFF.